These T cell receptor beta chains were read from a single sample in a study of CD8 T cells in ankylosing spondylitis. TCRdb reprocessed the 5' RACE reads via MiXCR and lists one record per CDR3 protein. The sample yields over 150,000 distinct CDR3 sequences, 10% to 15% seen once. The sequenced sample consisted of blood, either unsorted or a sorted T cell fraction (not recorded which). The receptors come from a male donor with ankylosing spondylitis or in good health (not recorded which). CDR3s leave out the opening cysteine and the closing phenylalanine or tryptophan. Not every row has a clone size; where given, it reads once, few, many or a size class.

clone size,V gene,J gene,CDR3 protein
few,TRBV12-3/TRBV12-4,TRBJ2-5,ASTSRIAGEETQY
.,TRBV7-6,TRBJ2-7,ASSPEVASAYEQY
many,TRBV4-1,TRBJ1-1,ASSQDLGQGEEFHTEAF
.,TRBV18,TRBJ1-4,ASSPLGERLF
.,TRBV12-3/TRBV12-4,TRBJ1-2,ASGETPSYGYT
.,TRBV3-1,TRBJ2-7,ASSQDRTGHEQY
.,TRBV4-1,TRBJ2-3,ASKEMAGGSDTQY
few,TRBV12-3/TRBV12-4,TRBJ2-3,ASSFTGGQDTQY
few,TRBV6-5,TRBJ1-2,ASSSTRQHLYGYT
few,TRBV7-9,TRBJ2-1,ASIPPLGNEQF
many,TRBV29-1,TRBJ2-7,SVRDGYEQY
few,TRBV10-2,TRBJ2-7,ASSGSGRYEQY
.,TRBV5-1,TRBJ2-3,ASRAEGGPDTQY
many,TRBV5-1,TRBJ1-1,ASRFVGGHLNTEAF
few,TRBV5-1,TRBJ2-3,ASSLERGGRTDTQY
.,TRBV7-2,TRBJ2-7,ASSPVGGGLRDEQY
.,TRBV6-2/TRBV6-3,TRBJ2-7,ASSPQWGYEQY
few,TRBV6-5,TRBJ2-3,ASSYSNADTQY
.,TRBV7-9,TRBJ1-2,ASSSTPWGTGNGYT
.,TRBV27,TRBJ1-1,ASSLSMTSPGNTEAF
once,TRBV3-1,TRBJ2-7,ASSQDSSVGYEQY
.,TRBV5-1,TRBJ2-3,ASSLHLTDTQY
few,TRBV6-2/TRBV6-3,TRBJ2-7,ASSETLQGASYEQY
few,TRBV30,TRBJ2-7,AWSTGQLYEQY